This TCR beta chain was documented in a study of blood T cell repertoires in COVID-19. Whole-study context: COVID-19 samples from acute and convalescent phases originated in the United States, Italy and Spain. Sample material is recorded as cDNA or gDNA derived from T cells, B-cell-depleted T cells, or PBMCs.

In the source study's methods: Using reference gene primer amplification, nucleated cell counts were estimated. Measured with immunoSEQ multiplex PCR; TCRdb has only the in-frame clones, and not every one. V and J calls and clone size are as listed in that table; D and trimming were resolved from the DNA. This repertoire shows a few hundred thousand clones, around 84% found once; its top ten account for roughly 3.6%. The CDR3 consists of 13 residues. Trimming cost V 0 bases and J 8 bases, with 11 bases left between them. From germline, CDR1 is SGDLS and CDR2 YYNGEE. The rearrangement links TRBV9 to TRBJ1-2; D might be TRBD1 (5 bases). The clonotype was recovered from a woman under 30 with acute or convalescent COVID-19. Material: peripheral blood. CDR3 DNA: TGTGCCAGCAGCGTAGATCCAGGGAAGGGCTACACCTTC. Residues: CASSVDPGKGYTF.